This T cell receptor beta chain was sequenced during a study of T cell responses to AZD1222 COVID-19 vaccine. Broader study findings: Baseline seropositives among AZD1222 recipients totaled only five to seven. Dominant CD4 TCR responses targeted spike regions 160-218 and 743-854.

Clones were read by immunoSEQ multiplex PCR, and TCRdb kept only the in-frame ones, dropping some. The data hold about 120,000 clones, with 85% to 90% observed a single time. The sample holds a few counts of this clone. Antigen unknown. With 7 bases clipped from V and 2 bases from J, the junction kept 5 bases outside the gene matches. This CDR3 region has 14 residues. Germline-derived CDR1 and CDR2 are SGHRS and YFSETQ. The sequencing used peripheral blood, collected 28 days after the second AZD1222 dose. This sequence was found in an adult who received the AZD1222 COVID-19 vaccine. This chain links TRBV5-1 with TRBJ2-7; 11 bases fit TRBD1. The CDR3 DNA follows: TGCGCCAGCTTGCGGGACAGGGGGACCTACGAGCAGTACTTC. Residues: CASLRDRGTYEQYF. Looking up the rest from reference TRBV5-1 and TRBJ2-7 gives the full variable domain: KAGVTQTPRYLIKTRGQQVTLSCSPISGHRSVSWYQQTPGQGLQFLFEYFSETQRNKGNFPGRFSGRQFSNSRSEMNVSTLELGDSALYLCASLRDRGTYEQYFGPGTRLTVT.